Below, 4 T cell receptor beta chains from the same sample are listed, as sequenced in a study of identical twins. Via MiXCR, TCRdb re-called the 5' RACE reads, giving one row per CDR3 protein. The repertoire holds 450,000 or so distinct CDR3 sequences, with over 12% as singletons. The sample was also linked to a second study, of yellow fever vaccine responses in identical twins.

The sample taken for sequencing was CD4+ T cells sorted from blood. The receptors were gathered from a woman under 30 in good health.

This clonotype was seen only a few times. This rearrangement joins TRBV24-1 to TRBJ2-1, with TRBD1 matching over 8 bases. The ends lost 5 bases at V and 8 bases at J; junction bases unmatched: 4. Germline CDR1 KGHDR, CDR2 SFDVKD. The CDR3 is 13 residues long. The CDR3 DNA follows: TGTGCCACCAGTGCACTGGACAGGGATGAGCAGTTCTTC. As protein: CATSALDRDEQFF.

The chain carries TRBV20-1 and TRBJ2-7; D remains ambiguous. Germline lookup yields CDR1 DFQATT and CDR2 SNEGSKA (reference sequence). The CDR3 is made up of 14 amino acids. V was pared by 2 bases and J by 3 bases, with 14 bases between. CDR3 residues: CSARRDTQSYEQYF. CDR3 sequence (DNA): TGCAGTGCTAGACGAGACACCCAGAGCTACGAGCAGTACTTC.

This clonotype was recorded many times. V gene TRBV2 combines with J gene TRBJ2-4; 9 bases match TRBD1. The V gene end was trimmed by 4 bases and the J gene end by 8 bases; junction bases not matched to a gene: 9. The CDR3 runs 15 residues. Per the germline V gene, CDR1 is SNHLY and CDR2 is FYNNEI. The CDR3 coding sequence is TGTGCCAGCAGTGTGGGGACAGGGAAATTTGACATTCAGTACTTC. Translated, it gives CASSVGTGKFDIQYF.

This clonotype was seen more than once but under ten times. The rearrangement links TRBV15 to TRBJ2-3; perhaps TRBD2 as D (6 bases). The CDR3 is 13 amino acids. The germline V and J ends were trimmed by 4 bases and 11 bases, with 16 bases remaining between them. Germline values: CDR1 LNHNV, CDR2 YYDKDF (reference sequence). The CDR3 loop is CATSTIPGTEQYF. CDR3 DNA: TGTGCCACCAGCACAATCCCCGGGACTGAGCAGTATTTT. Full variable domain (rest looked up from reference TRBV15 and TRBJ2-3): DAMVIQNPRYQVTQFGKPVTLSCSQTLNHNVMYWYQQKSSQAPKLLFHYYDKDFNNEADTPDNFQSRRPNTSFCFLDIRSPGLGDTAMYLCATSTIPGTEQYFGPGTRLTVL.